The next 27 T cell receptor beta chains were all read from a single sample in a study of control samples from healthy donors and cancer patients. TCRdb's copy holds only in-frame clones and misses some; the assay was immunoSEQ multiplex PCR. Of approximately 120,000 clones in the sample, approximately 90% were seen once. Sequenced input: blood. The receptor source for this set is a human donor in good health. The donor label of this sample is uncertain.

The chain joins TRBV20-1 to TRBJ1-2; TRBD1 might be the D (6 bases). V dropped 6 bases and J dropped 4 bases, with 9 bases sitting between them. This CDR3 contains 11 residues. Germline V gene data show CDR1 as DFQATT and CDR2 as SNEGSKA (reference sequence). As DNA, the CDR3 is TGCAGTGCACTGGGGGCCTATGGCTACACCTTC. This sequence encodes CSALGAYGYTF.

The chain employs TRBV3-1 (or the pseudogene TRBV3-2) and TRBJ2-3, with TRBD1 as a possible D gene (5 bases). The CDR3 has 14 residues. V gave up 1 base and J gave up 3 bases, with 8 bases separating them. Per germline, CDR1 LGHDT and CDR2 YNNKEL (reference sequence). CDR3 nucleotides: TGTGCCAGCAGCCAAGGGGCAGGGACAGATACGCAGTATTTT. It specifies CASSQGAGTDTQYF.

The chain recombines TRBV4-2 with TRBJ2-5, with TRBD1 matching over 7 bases. The CDR3 length is 14 residues. The V and J ends lost 1 base and 5 bases, in that order; junction bases with no gene match: 4. Per the germline V gene, CDR1 is LGHNA and CDR2 is YNFKEQ. The CDR3 nucleotides are TGTGCCAGCAGCCAAGTCACAGGGGTGGAGACCCAGTACTTC. Translation: CASSQVTGVETQYF.

J is TRBJ2-3 and V is TRBV5-4; TRBD1 agrees at 7 bases. Trimming cost V 4 bases and J 4 bases; bases outside gene matches: 9. CDR1 is SGHNT and CDR2 is YYREEE in the germline V gene (reference sequence). There are 15 residues in the CDR3. This CDR3 reads CASSLYRGGADTQYF. The CDR3 coding sequence is TGTGCCAGCAGCCTGTACAGGGGTGGCGCAGATACGCAGTATTTT.

The chain links TRBV7-9 to TRBJ2-7; a possible D gene is TRBD2 (6 bases). Germline-derived CDR1 and CDR2 are SEHNR and FQNEAQ (reference sequence). V gave up 1 base and J gave up 6 bases, with 13 bases separating them. CDR3 length: 14 amino acids. The CDR3 region is CASSLVYGGGEQYV. In DNA form, the CDR3 reads TGTGCCAGCAGCTTAGTGTATGGGGGAGGCGAGCAGTACGTC.

This clone was picked up a small number of times. The chain carries TRBV6-5 and TRBJ2-7; D possibly corresponds to TRBD1 (6 bases). Per germline, CDR1 MNHEY and CDR2 SVGAGI. The V gene lost 6 bases and the J gene lost 4 bases, with 16 bases spanning the gap. This CDR3 comprises 14 residues. The CDR3 is CASSPSYRAYEQYF. Written as DNA, the CDR3 is TGTGCCAGCAGCCCCTCGTACAGGGCGTACGAGCAGTACTTC.

V and J are TRBV7-9 and TRBJ1-2; the match to TRBD1 covers 9 bases. Germline lookup yields CDR1 SEHNR and CDR2 FQNEAQ (reference sequence). CDR3 length equals 16 residues. V trimming: 5 bases; J trimming: 4 bases; junction bases outside the gene matches: 11. The CDR3 DNA sequence: TGTGCCAGCAGCGACTCCGGGACAGGGTTTAGCTATGGCTACACCTTC. It specifies CASSDSGTGFSYGYTF.

The V gene is TRBV6-5, the J gene TRBJ2-1; D remains unclear. Looked up from germline, CDR1 is MNHEY and CDR2 is SVGAGI. Trimming removed 4 bases from V and 12 bases from J, with 13 bases in between. CDR3 length equals 12 residues. The CDR3 sequence: CASSSFTRVQFF. CDR3 nucleotide sequence: TGTGCCAGCAGTTCCTTTACCCGGGTGCAGTTCTTC.

This rearrangement joins TRBV20-1 to TRBJ2-7, with 12 bases matching TRBD2. Germline CDR1 and CDR2: DFQATT and SNEGSKA (reference sequence). Trimming took 3 bases from V and 2 from J; bases not matched to a gene: 2. This CDR3 comprises 14 residues. The CDR3 sequence is CSASSSGGAYEQYF. The CDR3 coding sequence is TGCAGTGCTAGTTCTAGCGGGGGGGCCTACGAGCAGTACTTC.

The chain combines TRBV14 with TRBJ1-4; the D is unclear. This CDR3 region has 16 residues. Trimming cost V 4 bases and J 7 bases, with 19 bases left between them. Per germline, CDR1 SGHDN and CDR2 FVKESK. Here the CDR3 DNA reads TGTGCCAGCAGCCTTATAAGGGCAGAGACTGCTGAAAAACTGTTTTTT. It translates to CASSLIRAETAEKLFF.

The chain combines TRBV10-3 with TRBJ2-3, with 7 bases lining up with TRBD1. The length of the CDR3 is 15 residues. Germline CDR1 is ENHRY and CDR2 is SYGVKD. After removal of 11 bases from V and 1 base from J, the junction contained 12 bases not matched to a gene. The CDR3 DNA is TGTGCCTCCAGAGAGGACAGGATGGGCACAGATACGCAGTATTTT. Translating it yields CASREDRMGTDTQYF.

V gene TRBV2 combines with J gene TRBJ2-7; D possibly corresponds to TRBD2 (5 bases). CDR3 length equals 15 residues. Germline loops: CDR1 SNHLY, CDR2 FYNNEI. V lost 6 bases to trimming and J lost 4 bases, with 19 bases between them. The CDR3: CASSFLRGSPYEQYF. The CDR3 DNA reads as TGTGCCAGCAGCTTTTTAAGAGGGTCTCCGTACGAGCAGTACTTC.

The rearrangement joins TRBV14 to TRBJ1-3; no firm D call. The CDR3 is 13 residues long. V shed 5 bases and J shed 4 bases, with 9 bases lying between them. Germline-derived CDR1 and CDR2 are SGHDN and FVKESK. The CDR3 DNA follows: TGTGCCAGCAGCAAGGACGCCGGAAACACCATATATTTT. Its protein is CASSKDAGNTIYF. Variable domain in full (rest from reference TRBV14 and TRBJ1-3): EAGVTQFPSHSVIEKGQTVTLRCDPISGHDNLYWYRRVMGKEIKFLLHFVKESKQDESGMPNNRFLAERTGGTYSTLKVQPAELEDSGVYFCASSKDAGNTIYFGEGSWLTVV.

V usage is TRBV20-1 and J usage is TRBJ2-5; D remains unclear. Trimming removed 6 bases from V and 13 bases from J, with 15 bases in between. This CDR3 comprises 10 residues. CDR1 and CDR2 from the germline V gene are DFQATT and SNEGSKA (reference sequence). CDR3 DNA sequence: TGCAGTGCCAGCGCGACGGTCACGTACTTC. Translated: CSASATVTYF.

The chain joins TRBV28 to TRBJ1-4; D gene ambiguous. Trimming cost V 5 bases and J 1 base, with 11 bases left between them. Germline CDR1 reads MDHEN; CDR2 reads SYDVKM. The CDR3 is 15 residues long. CDR3 sequence reads: CASSHQDGTNEKLFF. The CDR3 DNA reads TGTGCCAGCAGTCACCAGGACGGAACTAATGAAAAACTGTTTTTT.

The chain uses TRBV16 and TRBJ1-1; D gene unclear. Germline loops: CDR1 KGHSY, CDR2 FQNENV. CDR3 length equals 15 residues. Trimming removed 0 bases at V and 0 bases at J, with 8 bases between. This CDR3 reads CASSQSASMNTEAFF. Here the CDR3 DNA reads TGTGCCAGCAGCCAATCAGCCAGTATGAACACTGAAGCTTTCTTT.

The CDR3 reads CASSTGGHSPLHF. The CDR3 region has the DNA TGTGCCAGCAGTACTGGGGGTCATTCACCCCTCCACTTT. The genes are TRBV12-3 or TRBV12-4 and TRBJ1-6, with D maybe TRBD1 (5 bases). There are 13 residues in the CDR3. Trimming cost V 5 bases and J 8 bases, with 10 bases left between them.

This clone was detected only a few times. The V gene is TRBV9, the J gene TRBJ2-2, with TRBD1 as a possible D gene (5 bases). CDR3 size: 13 residues. Germline V gene lookup returns CDR1 SGDLS and CDR2 YYNGEE. V was clipped by 3 bases and J by 6 bases, with 9 bases between them. The CDR3 DNA follows: TGTGCCAGCAGCGGAGCAGGGTCCGGGGAGCTGTTTTTT. As protein: CASSGAGSGELFF.

V is TRBV7-2 and J is TRBJ1-2; no reliable D call. V was shortened by 3 bases and J by 6 bases, with 17 bases between the two germline ends. The CDR3 runs to 15 residues. In germline, CDR1 is SGHTA, CDR2 FQGNSA. CDR3 region: CASSLGRRGGNGYTF. The DNA for the CDR3 is TGTGCCAGCAGCTTGGGCCGGAGAGGAGGGAATGGCTACACCTTC.

The chain joins TRBV12-3 or TRBV12-4 to TRBJ1-3; D unclear. The germline V and J ends were trimmed by 5 bases and 0 bases, with 5 bases remaining between them. This CDR3 is built from 13 residues. CDR3 bases: TGTGCCAGCAGTATATACTCTGGAAACACCATATATTTT. Encoded protein: CASSIYSGNTIYF.

The gene calls are TRBV7-8 and TRBJ2-7, with D possibly called TRBD1 or TRBD2 (5 bases each). The CDR3 is 17 amino acids. Germline loops: CDR1 SGHVS, CDR2 FQNEAQ. Trimming left V 1 base short and J 0 bases short, with 16 bases between. The CDR3 DNA reads TGTGCCAGCAGCTTAGTTTCTGGGGACGGGGACTCCTACGAGCAGTACTTC. Translation gives CASSLVSGDGDSYEQYF.

This rearrangement joins TRBV19 to TRBJ1-2; D is perhaps TRBD1 (5 bases). Per the germline V gene, CDR1 is LNHDA and CDR2 is SQIVND (reference sequence). The germline V and J ends were trimmed by 7 bases and 9 bases, with 24 bases remaining between them. CDR3 length equals 15 residues. The chain's CDR3 is CASTLQRAAKGSYTF. For the CDR3, the DNA is TGTGCCAGTACCTTACAAAGGGCCGCCAAGGGGAGCTACACCTTC.

The rearrangement uses TRBV7-2 and TRBJ2-7; perhaps TRBD1 as D (6 bases). Germline V gene lookup returns CDR1 SGHTA and CDR2 FQGNSA. V gave up 5 bases and J gave up 2 bases, with 19 bases separating them. The CDR3 contains 16 residues. The CDR3 DNA reads as TGTGCCAGCAGCCCTATGGGGGCAGGGTCAACCTACGAGCAGTACTTC. Its translation: CASSPMGAGSTYEQYF.

The V and J genes are TRBV5-4 and TRBJ2-1; perhaps D is TRBD1 or TRBD2 (5 bases each). V was clipped by 4 bases and J by 7 bases, with 12 bases between them. The CDR3 runs to 13 residues. The germline V gene encodes CDR1 SGHNT and CDR2 YYREEE (reference sequence). This chain's CDR3 is CASSHRDENEQFF. Here the CDR3 DNA reads TGTGCCAGCAGCCACCGGGACGAAAATGAGCAGTTCTTC.

J is TRBJ2-2 and V is TRBV5-1; no definite D call. The CDR3 covers 15 residues. V was trimmed by 4 bases and J by 4 bases, leaving 14 bases between them. Germline CDR1 reads SGHRS; CDR2 reads YFSETQ. CDR3 region: CASSETLSTTGELFF. The CDR3 DNA follows: TGCGCCAGCAGCGAGACCCTCTCCACCACCGGGGAGCTGTTTTTT.

The chain carries TRBV9 and TRBJ1-3; 7 nucleotides agree with TRBD1. The CDR3 consists of 16 residues. Germline V lookup: CDR1 SGDLS, CDR2 YYNGEE. V lost 0 bases, J lost 2 bases, and 5 bases stayed unmatched. CDR3 DNA sequence: TGTGCCAGCAGCGTAGGAGGGGGCGCCGCTGGAAACACCATATATTTT. Protein: CASSVGGGAAGNTIYF.

J is TRBJ2-3 and V is TRBV5-6; 7 bases map to TRBD1. The CDR3 loop spans 16 amino acids. The germline gives CDR1 SGHDT, CDR2 YYEEEE. V was clipped by 4 bases and J by 1 base; unmatched bases: 9. The DNA for the CDR3 is TGTGCCAGCAGCCCTTGGACAGGTAAGGGCACAGATACGCAGTATTTT. Protein: CASSPWTGKGTDTQYF.